The 2 T cell receptor beta chains given below trace back to one sample, sequenced in a study of T cell changes during pregnancy in multiple sclerosis. TCRdb's copy holds only in-frame clones and misses some; the assay was immunoSEQ multiplex PCR. The sample has some 49,000 clones, roughly 89% seen once. This sample comprised peripheral blood, obtained after pregnancy. The source is a female donor in good health, enrolled as a control in a pregnancy study.

This chain joins TRBV6-4 and TRBJ2-3; D possibly corresponds to TRBD2 (7 bases). This CDR3 region has 14 residues. V shed 2 bases and J shed 2 bases, with 8 bases lying between them. Germline V gene lookup returns CDR1 MRHNA and CDR2 SNTAGT. CDR3 residues: CASSDGGATDTQYF. The CDR3 DNA follows: TGTGCCAGCAGTGACGGGGGGGCCACAGATACGCAGTATTTT.

The rearrangement joins TRBV9 to TRBJ2-7; TRBD1 is a possible D gene (5 bases). This CDR3 comprises 17 residues. V was trimmed by 4 bases and J by 1 base, leaving 21 bases between them. CDR1 is SGDLS, CDR2 YYNGEE, per germline. The CDR3 region is CASSPRGTGLPSYEQYF. CDR3 DNA: TGTGCCAGCAGCCCTAGAGGAACAGGCCTCCCTTCCTACGAGCAGTACTTC.